Listed below are T cell receptor beta chains from one sample, sequenced in a study of beta chain features in type 1 diabetes. Here immunoSEQ multiplex PCR was the method, and the copy in TCRdb shows in-frame clones only, minus some. In the table there are about 230,000 clones, 15% to 20% of which are singletons. Input material: naive CD4+ T cells from blood. The origin of the receptors is a man aged 25-45 years with type 1 diabetes. The CDR3 runs from the conserved cysteine through the conserved F or W. The D gene is left open where the match is weak. For some rows the clone size is stated as once, few or many, or as a class when expanded; others skip it.

D gene | clone size | J gene | V gene | CDR3 DNA | CDR3 protein
. | few | TRBJ2-6 | TRBV7-9 | TGTGCCAGCAGGGCTACGTTCTCTGGGGCCAACGTCCTGACTTTC | CASRATFSGANVLTF
. | few | TRBJ2-1 | TRBV27 | TGTGCCAGCAACTGGGAGGAGGGCAATGAGCAGTTCTTC | CASNWEEGNEQFF
. | . | TRBJ2-3 | TRBV7-9 | TGTGCCAGCAGAGCAGTTACTAGCACAGATACGCAGTATTTT | CASRAVTSTDTQYF
. | few | TRBJ1-1 | TRBV30 | TGTGCCTGGAGTTTTCGGAACACTGAAGCTTTCTTT | CAWSFRNTEAFF
. | few | TRBJ2-7 | TRBV5-1 | TGCGCCAGCAGCTTGGATGGGACGAGCACCTACGAGCAGTACTTC | CASSLDGTSTYEQYF
. | . | TRBJ2-5 | TRBV29-1 | TGCAGCGTTGGCGATGGAGGGGAGACCCAGTACTTC | CSVGDGGETQYF
. | . | TRBJ1-2 | TRBV9 | TGTGCCAGCAGCGTAGGGACAGCGAACTATGGCTACACCTTC | CASSVGTANYGYTF
. | once | TRBJ2-5 | TRBV20-1 | TGCAGTGCGACTAGAGAAGAGACCCAGTACTTC | CSATREETQYF
TRBD2 | . | TRBJ2-1 | TRBV29-1 | TGCAGCGTTGAGCTAGCGGGGGCCCTATCCCCCTCCTACAATGAGCAGTTCTTC | CSVELAGALSPSYNEQFF
TRBD2 | . | TRBJ2-7 | TRBV7-2 | TGTGCCAGCAGCTCCCGGACTAGCGGGTACGAGCAGTACTTC | CASSSRTSGYEQYF
TRBD2 | . | TRBJ2-3 | TRBV30 | TGTGCCTGGAGCTCACTTAGCGGGAGAGATACGCAGTATTTT | CAWSSLSGRDTQYF
TRBD1 | few | TRBJ1-1 | TRBV29-1 | TGCAGCGTTGAGGCCCGACAGGGTAACACTGAAGCTTTCTTT | CSVEARQGNTEAFF
TRBD1 | few | TRBJ2-7 | TRBV7-9 | TGTGCCAGCAGCCGGACCGGGACAGGGCAGCACGAGCAGTACTTC | CASSRTGTGQHEQYF
. | . | TRBJ2-7 | TRBV5-1 | TGCGCCAGCAGCTTGAGGCAGGACTACGAGCAGTACTTC | CASSLRQDYEQYF
. | few | TRBJ2-7 | TRBV4-1 | TGCGCCAGCAGCAGGGTGGGAGGCTACGAGCAGTACTTC | CASSRVGGYEQYF
TRBD2 | . | TRBJ2-3 | TRBV29-1 | TGCAGCGTAAGCGGGAGGGCCGTAGATACGCAGTATTTT | CSVSGRAVDTQYF
. | few | TRBJ1-2 | TRBV7-2 | TGTGCCAGCAGCTCGTCGGGACGGACGATCTATGGCTACACCTTC | CASSSSGRTIYGYTF
. | . | TRBJ2-6 | TRBV6-4 | TGTGCCAGCAGCCGAGCCCTTGGGGCCAACGTCCTGACTTTC | CASSRALGANVLTF
. | few | TRBJ2-3 | TRBV19 | TGTGCCAGTAGTGCATCGAGTAGCACAGATACGCAGTATTTT | CASSASSSTDTQYF
. | few | TRBJ2-7 | TRBV6-6 | TGTGCCAGCAGTCCCTTTAGGGGCGGGTCCTCCTACGAGCAGTACTTC | CASSPFRGGSSYEQYF
TRBD2 | few | TRBJ2-7 | TRBV30 | TGTGCCTGGAGTAGCGGACTAGTATCCTACGAGCAGTACTTC | CAWSSGLVSYEQYF
. | few | TRBJ2-1 | TRBV2 | TGTGCCAGCAGTGAAGTCGGCGGGGGCCCCAATGAGCAGTTCTTC | CASSEVGGGPNEQFF
. | . | TRBJ2-3 | TRBV10-3 | TGTGCCATCAGTAGAGACGGCACAGATACGCAGTATTTT | CAISRDGTDTQYF
. | few | TRBJ2-2 | TRBV30 | TGTGCATGGACCGTACGTGTGGAGCTGTTTTTT | CAWTVRVELFF
. | few | TRBJ2-7 | TRBV29-1 | TGCAGCGTGGGCCTCATGACAGGTCGAGGGCAGTACTTC | CSVGLMTGRGQYF
. | few | TRBJ2-6 | TRBV30 | TGTGCCTGGACCCGGAGCTCTGGGGCCAACGTCCTGACTTTC | CAWTRSSGANVLTF
. | . | TRBJ2-7 | TRBV7-2 | TGTGCCAGCAGCTTAGAGGTGGGCTACGAGCAGTACTTC | CASSLEVGYEQYF
TRBD1 | . | TRBJ2-1 | TRBV5-1 | TGCGCCAGCAGCCAGCCTGGACAGGGCAATGAGCAGTTCTTC | CASSQPGQGNEQFF
TRBD1 | once | TRBJ1-2 | TRBV12-5 | TGTGCTAGTGGTTCCCCGGACAGGGTGAACGGCTACACCTTC | CASGSPDRVNGYTF
. | few | TRBJ1-2 | TRBV9 | TGTGCCAGCAGCGTAGAATCCGAAGGCACTGGCTACACCTTC | CASSVESEGTGYTF
TRBD1 | . | TRBJ2-1 | TRBV6-5 | TGTGCCAGCAGACTAGGACAGGGGGAGCAGTTCTTC | CASRLGQGEQFF
TRBD2 | few | TRBJ2-1 | TRBV7-2 | TGTGCCAGCAGCTTAGTAGGGACTAGCGGGAGGAGTGTGGTTGAGCAGTTCTTC | CASSLVGTSGRSVVEQFF
. | few | TRBJ2-6 | TRBV11-2 | TGTGCCAGCACCCCGACGAACGGTGGGGCCAACGTCCTGACTTTC | CASTPTNGGANVLTF
. | few | TRBJ2-5 | TRBV29-1 | TGCAGCGCCTACCTGAGATTTAAAGAGACCCAGTACTTC | CSAYLRFKETQYF
. | few | TRBJ1-2 | TRBV1 | TGCACCAGCAGCCTTCGAGGAGTTACCCCTTTTCACAACTATGGCTACACCTTC | CTSSLRGVTPFHNYGYTF
. | few | TRBJ1-2 | TRBV30 | TGTGCCTCCAGCTGGGCAGGGGTAGACTATGGCTACACCTTC | CASSWAGVDYGYTF
. | . | TRBJ2-1 | TRBV29-1 | TGCAGCGTTGCGCCAATTCAGGTCCACACCAATGAGCAGTTCTTC | CSVAPIQVHTNEQFF
. | . | TRBJ2-3 | TRBV14 | TGTGCCAGCAGCCAAGACAGGGAGGATACGCAGTATTTT | CASSQDREDTQYF
. | . | TRBJ2-7 | TRBV20-1 | TGCAGTGCGGGACACTACGAGCAGTACTTC | CSAGHYEQYF
TRBD1 | few | TRBJ2-7 | TRBV29-1 | TGCAGCGTTCGACAGGGTTTCTACGAGCAGTACTTC | CSVRQGFYEQYF
. | . | TRBJ2-7 | TRBV14 | TGTGCCAGCAGCCCAACGGCGGACAGCCGCTCCTACGAGCAGTACTTC | CASSPTADSRSYEQYF
TRBD2 | . | TRBJ2-3 | TRBV29-1 | TGCAGCGTCTTAGGACTAGCGGGAGGGACAGATACGCAGTATTTT | CSVLGLAGGTDTQYF
TRBD2 | few | TRBJ2-7 | TRBV5-1 | TGCGCCAGCAGCCACCGGACTAGCGGGAGTGTCTACGAGCAGTACTTC | CASSHRTSGSVYEQYF
. | few | TRBJ2-1 | TRBV30 | TGTGCCTGGACCACTCCCCCGGTCGATAATGAGCAGTTCTTC | CAWTTPPVDNEQFF
. | . | TRBJ1-2 | TRBV7-9 | TGTGCCAGCAGCTTGTGGACGGGAGCAGAATATGGCTACACCTTC | CASSLWTGAEYGYTF
. | few | TRBJ2-1 | TRBV7-2 | TGTGCCAGCAGCTTAGGCCCCCTAGGGTCCTACAATGAGCAGTTCTTC | CASSLGPLGSYNEQFF
. | . | TRBJ2-7 | TRBV4-1 | TGCGCCAGCAGCCCTCGGGACACCGGCACCGAGCAGTACTTC | CASSPRDTGTEQYF
. | few | TRBJ2-7 | TRBV2 | TGTGCCAGCAGTGAAAAGGGGTGGGAGGCCACCTACGAGCAGTACTTC | CASSEKGWEATYEQYF
TRBD1 | . | TRBJ2-7 | TRBV29-1 | TGCAGCGTTGAACACGTGAGGGGGCTCGAGCAGTACTTC | CSVEHVRGLEQYF
. | . | TRBJ1-1 | TRBV6-6 | TGTGCCAGCAGTCCCCCGACAGATAACACTGAAGCTTTCTTT | CASSPPTDNTEAFF
. | few | TRBJ1-2 | TRBV30 | TGTGCCTGGAGTGTTCTCCCGGCTAACTATGGCTACACCTTC | CAWSVLPANYGYTF
. | few | TRBJ2-7 | TRBV7-2 | TGTGCCAGCAGCTTAGGCTATGCGGGGGCGCGCCGCGGCGAGCAGTACTTC | CASSLGYAGARRGEQYF
. | few | TRBJ2-2 | TRBV9 | TGTGCCAGCAGCGTAGCACCCAACATGGGCGCCGGGGAGCTGTTTTTT | CASSVAPNMGAGELFF
. | . | TRBJ2-1 | TRBV7-3 | TGTGCCAGCAGCTCGGGACGGGGCAATGAGCAGTTCTTC | CASSSGRGNEQFF
. | few | TRBJ1-5 | TRBV6-1 | TGTGCCAGCAGTCATGTCGGGGAGCGGCCCCAGCATTTT | CASSHVGERPQHF